The TCR beta chain under discussion was sequenced for a study of human T cells and chemical hapten exposure. Looking at the study overall: Small pooled library volume differences chiefly drove per-sample TCR yield variation. The study, taken as a whole, reports: TCRs exceeding 1 in 1000 frequency stayed unchanged with DPC sensitization.

This clonotype was picked up a small number of times. Its antigen is unknown. Unique molecular identifiers were affixed to discrete cDNA molecules within the library. Original handling: TCR counts had a median of approximately 87,000 per sample and spanned roughly 20,000 to 750,000. TCRdb ran MiXCR on the 5' RACE reads and lists one entry per CDR3 protein. In this record, the V and J calls reflect TCRdb's handling and not the investigators' own analysis. This table has 65,000 to 90,000 distinct CDR3 sequences, about 15% appearing once. The template was total RNA from unfractionated whole blood. From germline, CDR1 is LGHDT and CDR2 YNNKEL (reference sequence). Trimming took 4 bases from V and 4 from J, leaving 20 bases between them. This CDR3 has 17 amino acids.

The chain couples TRBV3-1 to TRBJ2-1; D might be TRBD2 (6 bases). The TCR sequence derives from a female donor in good health. The CDR3 spells CASSRVSMRGLYNEQFF. As DNA, the CDR3 is TGTGCCAGCAGCCGGGTGTCCATGAGGGGACTTTACAATGAGCAGTTCTTC.